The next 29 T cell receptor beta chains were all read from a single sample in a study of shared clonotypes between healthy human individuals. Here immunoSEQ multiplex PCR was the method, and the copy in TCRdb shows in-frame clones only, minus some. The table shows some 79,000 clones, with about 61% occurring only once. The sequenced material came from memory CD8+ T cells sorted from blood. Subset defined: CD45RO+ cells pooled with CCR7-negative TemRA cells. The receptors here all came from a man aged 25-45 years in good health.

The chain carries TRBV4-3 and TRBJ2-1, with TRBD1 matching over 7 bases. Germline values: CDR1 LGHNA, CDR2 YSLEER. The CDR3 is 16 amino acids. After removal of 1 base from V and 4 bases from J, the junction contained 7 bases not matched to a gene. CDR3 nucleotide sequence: TGCGCCAGCAGCCAAGCTGGACAGGCGAAATACAATGAGCAGTTCTTC. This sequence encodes CASSQAGQAKYNEQFF.

For the CDR3, the DNA is TGTGCCAGCAGCTTCGGGACAGGGACAAACTATGGCTACACCTTC. Translating it yields CASSFGTGTNYGYTF. V gene TRBV13 combines with J gene TRBJ1-2; TRBD1 aligns across 9 bases. CDR3 size: 15 residues. Germline CDR1 is PRHDT and CDR2 is FYEKMQ (reference sequence). With 3 bases clipped from V and 2 bases from J, the junction kept 4 bases outside the gene matches.

CDR3 nucleotides: TGTGCCAGCAGCTTCCAGACTAGCGGTCTCGAGCAGTACTTC. It translates to CASSFQTSGLEQYF. V is TRBV7-9 and J is TRBJ2-7; TRBD2 agrees at 9 bases. The V gene's germline CDR1 is SEHNR and CDR2 FQNEAQ (reference sequence). V gave up 3 bases and J gave up 6 bases; unmatched junction bases: 6. The CDR3 is made up of 14 amino acids.

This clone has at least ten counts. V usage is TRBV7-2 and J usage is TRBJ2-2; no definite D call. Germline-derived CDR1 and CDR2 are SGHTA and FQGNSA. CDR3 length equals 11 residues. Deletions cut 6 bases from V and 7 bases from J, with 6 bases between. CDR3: CASRVGGELFF. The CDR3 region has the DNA TGTGCCAGCAGAGTTGGCGGGGAGCTGTTTTTT.

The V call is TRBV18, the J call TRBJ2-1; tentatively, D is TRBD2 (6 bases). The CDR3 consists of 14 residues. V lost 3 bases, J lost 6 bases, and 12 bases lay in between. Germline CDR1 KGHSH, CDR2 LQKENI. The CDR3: CASSPAGRINEQFF. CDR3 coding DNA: TGTGCCAGCTCACCGGCGGGAAGGATCAATGAGCAGTTCTTC.

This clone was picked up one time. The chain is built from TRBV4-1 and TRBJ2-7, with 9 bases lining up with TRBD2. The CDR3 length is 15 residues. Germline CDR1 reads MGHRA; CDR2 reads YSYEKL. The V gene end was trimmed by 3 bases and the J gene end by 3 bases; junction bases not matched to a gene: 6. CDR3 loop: CASSQGLAGFYEQYF. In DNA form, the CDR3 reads TGCGCCAGCAGCCAGGGCCTAGCGGGATTCTACGAGCAGTACTTC.

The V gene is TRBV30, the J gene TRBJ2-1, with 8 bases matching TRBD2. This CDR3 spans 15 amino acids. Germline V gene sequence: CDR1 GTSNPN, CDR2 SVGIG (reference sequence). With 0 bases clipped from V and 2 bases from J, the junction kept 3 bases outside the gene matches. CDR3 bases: TGTGCCTGGAGTGTGATTAGCGGGACCTACAATGAGCAGTTCTTC. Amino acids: CAWSVISGTYNEQFF.

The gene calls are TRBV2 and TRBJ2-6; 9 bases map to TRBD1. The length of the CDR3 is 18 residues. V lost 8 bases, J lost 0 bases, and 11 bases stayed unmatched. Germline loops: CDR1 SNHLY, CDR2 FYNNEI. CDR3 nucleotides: TGTGCCAGCGAGGATACCGGGACAGGGATCTCTGGGGCCAACGTCCTGACTTTC. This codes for CASEDTGTGISGANVLTF.

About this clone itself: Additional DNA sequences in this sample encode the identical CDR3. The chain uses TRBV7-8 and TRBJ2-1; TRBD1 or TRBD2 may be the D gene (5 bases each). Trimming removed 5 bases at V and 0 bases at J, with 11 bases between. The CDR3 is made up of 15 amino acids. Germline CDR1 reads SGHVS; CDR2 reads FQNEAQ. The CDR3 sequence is CASSPGPSSYNEQFF. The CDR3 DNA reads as TGTGCCAGCAGCCCGGGGCCAAGCTCCTACAATGAGCAGTTCTTC.

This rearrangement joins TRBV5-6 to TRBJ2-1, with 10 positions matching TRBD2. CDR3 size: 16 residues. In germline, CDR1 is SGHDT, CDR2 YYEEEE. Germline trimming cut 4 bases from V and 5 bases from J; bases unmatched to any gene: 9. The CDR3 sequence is CASSPRSGRADNEQFF. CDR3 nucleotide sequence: TGTGCCAGCAGCCCCCGAAGCGGGAGGGCCGACAATGAGCAGTTCTTC.

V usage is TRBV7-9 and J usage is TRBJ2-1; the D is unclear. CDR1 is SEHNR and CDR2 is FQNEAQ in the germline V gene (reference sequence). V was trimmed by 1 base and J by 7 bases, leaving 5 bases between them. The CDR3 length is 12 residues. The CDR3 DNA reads TGTGCCAGCAGCTTAGGTTCTAATGAGCAGTTCTTC. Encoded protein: CASSLGSNEQFF.

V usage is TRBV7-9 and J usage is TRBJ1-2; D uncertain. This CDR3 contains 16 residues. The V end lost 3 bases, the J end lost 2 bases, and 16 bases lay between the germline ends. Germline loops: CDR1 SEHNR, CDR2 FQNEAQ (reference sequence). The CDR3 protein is CASSLTSTEVNYGYTF. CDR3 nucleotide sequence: TGTGCCAGCAGCTTGACCTCTACGGAAGTGAACTATGGCTACACCTTC.

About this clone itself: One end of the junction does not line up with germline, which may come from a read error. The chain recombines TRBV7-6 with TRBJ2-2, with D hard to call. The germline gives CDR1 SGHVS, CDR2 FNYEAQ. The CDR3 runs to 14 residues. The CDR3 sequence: CASSLDVNAGELFF. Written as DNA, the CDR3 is TGTGCCAGCAGCTTAGATGTGAACGCCGGGGAGCTGTTTTTT.

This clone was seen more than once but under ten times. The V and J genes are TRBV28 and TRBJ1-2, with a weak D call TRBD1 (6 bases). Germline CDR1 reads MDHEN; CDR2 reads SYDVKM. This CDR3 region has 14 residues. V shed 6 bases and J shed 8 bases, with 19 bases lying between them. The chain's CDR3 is CASRRHREWKGYTF. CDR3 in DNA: TGTGCCAGCAGGAGACACAGGGAGTGGAAAGGCTACACCTTC.

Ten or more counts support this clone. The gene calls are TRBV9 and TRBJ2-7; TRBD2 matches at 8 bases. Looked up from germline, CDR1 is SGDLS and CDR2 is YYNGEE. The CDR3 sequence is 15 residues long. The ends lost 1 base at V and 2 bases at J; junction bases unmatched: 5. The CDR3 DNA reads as TGTGCCAGCAGCGTATCCGGGACTAGAACCTACGAGCAGTACTTC. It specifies CASSVSGTRTYEQYF.

In nucleotides, the CDR3 is TGTGCCAGCGGACAGGTCGGCGTCGAGCTGTTTTTT. Translating it yields CASGQVGVELFF. The V and J genes are TRBV27 and TRBJ2-2, with 7 bases identical to TRBD1. The germline CDR1 and CDR2 sequences are MNHEY and SMNVEV (reference sequence). V shed 8 bases and J 11 bases; nucleotides not matched to a gene: 8. The CDR3 loop spans 12 amino acids.

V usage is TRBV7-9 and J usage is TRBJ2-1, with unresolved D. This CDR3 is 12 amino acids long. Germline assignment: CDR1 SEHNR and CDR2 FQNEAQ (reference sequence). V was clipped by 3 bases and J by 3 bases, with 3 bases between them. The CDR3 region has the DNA TGTGCCAGCAGCTTCGTCTACAATGAGCAGTTCTTC. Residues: CASSFVYNEQFF.

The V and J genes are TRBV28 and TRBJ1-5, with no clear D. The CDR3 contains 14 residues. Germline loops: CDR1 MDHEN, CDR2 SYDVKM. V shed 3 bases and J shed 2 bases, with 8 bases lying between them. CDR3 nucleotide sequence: TGTGCCAGCAGTTTTCAGGTGGGCAATCAGCCCCAGCATTTT. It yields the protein CASSFQVGNQPQHF.

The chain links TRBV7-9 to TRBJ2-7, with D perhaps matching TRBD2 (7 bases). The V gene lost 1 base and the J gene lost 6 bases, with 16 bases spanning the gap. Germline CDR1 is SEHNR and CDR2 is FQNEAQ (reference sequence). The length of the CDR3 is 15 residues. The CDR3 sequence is CASSLEWGGASEQYF. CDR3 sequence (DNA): TGTGCCAGCAGCTTAGAATGGGGGGGGGCCAGCGAGCAGTACTTC.

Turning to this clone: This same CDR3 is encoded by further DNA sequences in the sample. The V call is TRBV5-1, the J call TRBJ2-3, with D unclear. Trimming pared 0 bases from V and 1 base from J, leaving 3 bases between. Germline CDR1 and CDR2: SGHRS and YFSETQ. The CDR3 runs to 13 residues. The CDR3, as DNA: TGCGCCAGCAGCTTGGAGGGCACAGATACGCAGTATTTT. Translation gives CASSLEGTDTQYF.

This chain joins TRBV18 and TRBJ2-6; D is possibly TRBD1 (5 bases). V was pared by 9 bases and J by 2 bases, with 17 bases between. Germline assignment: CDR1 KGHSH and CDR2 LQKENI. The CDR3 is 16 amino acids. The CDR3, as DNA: TGTGCCAGTCACTCAGGGTTAGCTACTGGGGCCAACGTCCTGACTTTC. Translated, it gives CASHSGLATGANVLTF.

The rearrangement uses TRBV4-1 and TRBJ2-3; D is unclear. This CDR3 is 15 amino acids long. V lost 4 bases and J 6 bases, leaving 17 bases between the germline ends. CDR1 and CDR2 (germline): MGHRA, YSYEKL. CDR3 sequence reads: CASSPLGPGLDTQYF. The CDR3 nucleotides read TGCGCCAGCAGCCCCCTGGGCCCGGGTTTGGATACGCAGTATTTT.

The CDR3 DNA sequence: TGTGCCAGCAGCTTAATATACGGGTATGAGCAGTTCTTC. Its protein product is CASSLIYGYEQFF. This rearrangement joins TRBV11-1 to TRBJ2-1; D gene uncertain. Trimming removed 2 bases at V and 8 bases at J, with 10 bases between. Germline lookup yields CDR1 SGHAT and CDR2 FQDESV (reference sequence). The CDR3 covers 13 residues.

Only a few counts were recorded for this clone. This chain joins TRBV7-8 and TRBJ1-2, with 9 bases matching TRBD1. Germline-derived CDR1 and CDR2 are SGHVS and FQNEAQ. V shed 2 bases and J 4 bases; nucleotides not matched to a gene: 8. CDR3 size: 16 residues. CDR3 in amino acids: CASSLPRDRETYGYTF. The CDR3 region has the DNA TGTGCCAGCAGCTTACCCCGGGACAGGGAGACCTATGGCTACACCTTC.

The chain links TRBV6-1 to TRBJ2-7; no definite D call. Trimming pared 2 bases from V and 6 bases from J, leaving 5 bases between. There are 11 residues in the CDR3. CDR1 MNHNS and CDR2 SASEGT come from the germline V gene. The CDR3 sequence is CASSELFEQYF. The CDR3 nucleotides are TGTGCCAGCAGTGAACTGTTCGAGCAGTACTTC.

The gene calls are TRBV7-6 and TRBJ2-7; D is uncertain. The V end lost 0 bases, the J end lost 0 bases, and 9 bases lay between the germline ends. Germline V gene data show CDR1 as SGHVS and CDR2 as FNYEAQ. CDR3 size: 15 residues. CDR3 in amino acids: CASSLAVAGSYEQYF. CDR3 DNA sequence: TGTGCCAGCAGCTTAGCGGTAGCCGGCTCCTACGAGCAGTACTTC. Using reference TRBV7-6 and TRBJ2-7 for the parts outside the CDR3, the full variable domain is GAGVSQSPRYKVTKRGQDVALRCDPISGHVSLYWYRQALGQGPEFLTYFNYEAQQDKSGLPNDRFSAERPEGSISTLTIQRTEQRDSAMYRCASSLAVAGSYEQYFGPGTRLTVT.

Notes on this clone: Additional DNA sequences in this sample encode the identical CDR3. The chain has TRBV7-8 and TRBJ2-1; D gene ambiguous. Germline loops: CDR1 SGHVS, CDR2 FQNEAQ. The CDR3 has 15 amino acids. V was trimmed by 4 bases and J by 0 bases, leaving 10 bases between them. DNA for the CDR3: TGTGCCAGCAGCTCGGGTCCGAGCTCCTACAATGAGCAGTTCTTC. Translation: CASSSGPSSYNEQFF.

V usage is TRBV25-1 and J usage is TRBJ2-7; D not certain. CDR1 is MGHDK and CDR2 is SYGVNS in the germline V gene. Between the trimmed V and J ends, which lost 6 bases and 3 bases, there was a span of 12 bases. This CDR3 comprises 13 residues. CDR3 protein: CASSLTDIYEQYF. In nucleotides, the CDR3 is TGTGCCAGCAGCCTGACGGATATCTACGAGCAGTACTTC.

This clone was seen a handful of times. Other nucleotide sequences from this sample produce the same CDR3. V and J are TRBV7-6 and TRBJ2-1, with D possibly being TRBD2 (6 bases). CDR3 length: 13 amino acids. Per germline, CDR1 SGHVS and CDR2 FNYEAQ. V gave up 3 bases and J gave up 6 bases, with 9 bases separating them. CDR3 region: CASSLGGGNEQFF. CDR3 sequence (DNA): TGTGCCAGCAGCTTGGGAGGCGGCAATGAGCAGTTCTTC. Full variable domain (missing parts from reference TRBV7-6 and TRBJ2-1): GAGVSQSPRYKVTKRGQDVALRCDPISGHVSLYWYRQALGQGPEFLTYFNYEAQQDKSGLPNDRFSAERPEGSISTLTIQRTEQRDSAMYRCASSLGGGNEQFFGPGTRLTVL.